The 29 T cell receptor beta chains listed next were all sequenced from one sample in a study of blood T cell repertoires in COVID-19. Produced via immunoSEQ multiplex PCR; TCRdb's table is partial and in-frame only. Seen here are some 88,000 clones, 65% to 90% observed once, and the top ten hold 3.8%. Sequenced: peripheral blood. The source is a man between 60 and 75 years old with acute or convalescent COVID-19.

The V call is TRBV5-6, the J call TRBJ2-4, with 13 bases lining up with TRBD2. Per germline, CDR1 SGHDT and CDR2 YYEEEE. This CDR3 is 18 amino acids long. After removal of 4 bases from V and 6 bases from J, the junction contained 13 bases not matched to a gene. CDR3 protein: CASSRVLAGGPWGNIQYF. The CDR3 region has the DNA TGTGCCAGCAGCCGGGTACTAGCGGGAGGGCCCTGGGGAAACATTCAGTACTTC.

The CDR3 is CASSRHSGIGNEQFF. CDR3 nucleotides: TGTGCCAGCAGCAGACACTCGGGGATAGGCAATGAGCAGTTCTTC. This chain joins TRBV28 and TRBJ2-1, with a tentative D call TRBD2 (5 bases). V was clipped by 6 bases and J by 6 bases, with 18 bases between them. Germline V gene sequence: CDR1 MDHEN, CDR2 SYDVKM. The CDR3 has 15 residues.

This chain joins TRBV28 and TRBJ1-3; a possible D gene is TRBD1 (6 bases). The CDR3 is made up of 12 amino acids. Looked up from germline, CDR1 is MDHEN and CDR2 is SYDVKM. The V end was cut by 6 bases, the J end by 6 bases, with 9 bases between. DNA for the CDR3: TGTGCCAGCAGACAGGGAGCAAACACCATATATTTT. Encoded protein: CASRQGANTIYF. Variable domain in full (rest from reference TRBV28 and TRBJ1-3): DVKVTQSSRYLVKRTGEKVFLECVQDMDHENMFWYRQDPGLGLRLIYFSYDVKMKEKGDIPEGYSVSREKKERFSLILESASTNQTSMYLCASRQGANTIYFGEGSWLTVV.

In DNA, the CDR3 is TGTGCCAGTAGTACTGCAGGGGTGAACACAGATACGCAGTATTTT. This gives the protein CASSTAGVNTDTQYF. The chain uses TRBV19 and TRBJ2-3, with D tentatively TRBD1 (6 bases). The germline V and J ends were trimmed by 4 bases and 2 bases, with 13 bases remaining between them. The length of the CDR3 is 15 residues. Germline loops: CDR1 LNHDA, CDR2 SQIVND (reference sequence).

The CDR3, as DNA: TGTGCCAGCAGACGGTCGAGTGGTGTGAAAGCTTTCTTT. This codes for CASRRSSGVKAFF. The chain recombines TRBV6-5 with TRBJ1-1; the D is unclear. Per germline, CDR1 MNHEY and CDR2 SVGAGI. The germline V and J ends were trimmed by 6 bases and 9 bases, with 17 bases remaining between them. The CDR3 totals 13 residues.

The rearrangement links TRBV10-2 to TRBJ2-1, with 9 bases aligning to TRBD2. This CDR3 is 16 amino acids long. V lost 1 base, J lost 8 bases, and 9 bases stayed unmatched. Germline lookup yields CDR1 WSHSY and CDR2 SAAADI. The CDR3 sequence is CASSEFGGGAKDEQFF. CDR3 in DNA: TGCGCCAGCAGTGAGTTTGGCGGGGGGGCTAAGGATGAGCAGTTCTTC.

The CDR3 DNA is TGTGCCAGCAGCTCCCAGGGGACAGGGGGCTATTACAATGAGCAGTTCTTC. Protein product: CASSSQGTGGYYNEQFF. The gene calls are TRBV5-4 and TRBJ2-1, with 12 bases fitting TRBD1. Germline CDR1 and CDR2: SGHNT and YYREEE (reference sequence). The V gene end was trimmed by 3 bases and the J gene end by 4 bases; junction bases not matched to a gene: 8. The CDR3 covers 17 residues.

The rearrangement links TRBV9 to TRBJ2-1; perhaps TRBD2 as D (5 bases). Trimming stripped 3 bases from V and 4 bases from J, with 14 bases between. In germline, CDR1 is SGDLS, CDR2 YYNGEE. The CDR3 spans 15 residues. The CDR3 DNA follows: TGTGCCAGCAGCGCCACCTTGTCGGGGTACAATGAGCAGTTCTTC. This sequence encodes CASSATLSGYNEQFF.

The chain joins TRBV7-5 to TRBJ1-1; the table's D call of TRBD1 was not tested on the DNA. TRBV7-5 represents a pseudogene. CDR3 length equals 16 residues. The CDR3 sequence: CVRSAPRQGPNTEAFF. The DNA for the CDR3 is TGTGTCAGAAGCGCCCCCCGACAGGGTCCGAACACTGAAGCTTTCTTT.

This chain links TRBV30 with TRBJ1-2; D perhaps matches TRBD1 (6 bases). The germline V gene encodes CDR1 GTSNPN and CDR2 SVGIG (reference sequence). CDR3 size: 13 residues. Trimming left V 3 bases short and J 2 bases short, with 10 bases between. CDR3 nucleotides: TGTGCCTGGAGCAGGGGTTACAACTATGGCTACACCTTC. Amino acid sequence: CAWSRGYNYGYTF.

The chain employs TRBV9 and TRBJ2-5; 8 bases fit TRBD2. Trimming cost V 0 bases and J 3 bases; bases outside gene matches: 4. The CDR3 is 15 residues long. Per germline, CDR1 SGDLS and CDR2 YYNGEE. For the CDR3, the DNA is TGTGCCAGCAGCGTAGGGGTAGCGGGAAAAGAGACCCAGTACTTC. Encoded protein: CASSVGVAGKETQYF.

This sequence joins TRBV7-9 and TRBJ2-7; 9 bases are a match to TRBD2. The CDR3 loop spans 16 amino acids. Germline lookup yields CDR1 SEHNR and CDR2 FQNEAQ (reference sequence). V gave up 5 bases and J gave up 0 bases; unmatched junction bases: 8. CDR3 in amino acids: CASSGGLAYISYEQYF. In DNA, the CDR3 is TGTGCCAGCAGCGGAGGACTAGCGTACATCTCCTACGAGCAGTACTTC.

The CDR3: CASWREAGETQYF. The CDR3 DNA follows: TGTGCCAGCTGGCGGGAGGCGGGGGAGACCCAGTACTTC. This chain uses TRBV7-9 with TRBJ2-5, with TRBD2 matching over 8 bases. This CDR3 region has 13 residues. Germline assignment: CDR1 SEHNR and CDR2 FQNEAQ (reference sequence). J was trimmed by 5 bases and V by 8 bases; bases with no gene match: 7.

This clone has just one count. V gene TRBV3-1 (or the pseudogene TRBV3-2) combines with J gene TRBJ2-7, with TRBD1 matching over 9 bases. CDR3 length: 15 amino acids. Germline CDR1 and CDR2: LGHDT and YNNKEL (reference sequence). Trimming took 4 bases from V and 9 from J; bases not matched to a gene: 13. The CDR3: CASSLLDTGGQGQYF. Here the CDR3 DNA reads TGTGCCAGCAGCCTCCTAGACACAGGGGGCCAAGGGCAGTACTTC.

V and J are TRBV9 and TRBJ2-7, with D perhaps TRBD2 (6 bases). V was shortened by 0 bases and J by 0 bases, with 16 bases between the two germline ends. Looked up from germline, CDR1 is SGDLS and CDR2 is YYNGEE. The CDR3 has 17 residues. Here the CDR3 DNA reads TGTGCCAGCAGCGTAGCTACAAGGGAGGCGGGCTCCTACGAGCAGTACTTC. Translation gives CASSVATREAGSYEQYF.

This rearrangement joins TRBV19 to TRBJ1-2, with 8 bases identical to TRBD1. Germline-derived CDR1 and CDR2 are LNHDA and SQIVND (reference sequence). The CDR3 has 14 amino acids. V was pared by 5 bases and J by 6 bases, with 8 bases of the junction left unmatched. CDR3 in amino acids: CASSEQGVKNGYTF. For the CDR3, the DNA is TGTGCCAGTAGTGAACAGGGGGTAAAGAATGGCTACACCTTC.

In its sample, this clone was seen a few times. The chain is built from TRBV4-3 and TRBJ1-5; D is undetermined. The CDR3 is 15 residues long. The V end was cut by 0 bases, the J end by 4 bases, with 10 bases between. CDR1 and CDR2 from the germline V gene are LGHNA and YSLEER. For the CDR3, the DNA is TGCGCCAGCAGCCAAGATAGTCGCTCTAATCAGCCCCAGCATTTT. This codes for CASSQDSRSNQPQHF.

The gene calls are TRBV15 and TRBJ2-1; TRBD2 is a possible D gene (6 bases). Trimming removed 0 bases from V and 0 bases from J, with 9 bases in between. The germline V gene encodes CDR1 LNHNV and CDR2 YYDKDF (reference sequence). The CDR3 has 16 amino acids. Here the CDR3 reads CATSREVGGSYNEQFF. In DNA form, the CDR3 reads TGTGCCACCAGCAGAGAGGTGGGGGGCTCCTACAATGAGCAGTTCTTC.

The chain joins TRBV5-1 to TRBJ2-4; 11 nucleotides align to TRBD2. The CDR3 spans 16 residues. J was trimmed by 8 bases and V by 0 bases; bases with no gene match: 7. Looked up from germline, CDR1 is SGHRS and CDR2 is YFSETQ. CDR3: CASSLAVAGGVDIQYF. The CDR3 coding sequence is TGCGCCAGCAGCTTGGCGGTAGCGGGAGGGGTGGACATTCAGTACTTC.

The chain links TRBV5-1 to TRBJ1-6; weak D call: TRBD1 (6 bases). Germline lookup yields CDR1 SGHRS and CDR2 YFSETQ. V was pared by 0 bases and J by 8 bases, with 12 bases between. The CDR3 loop spans 15 amino acids. The DNA of the CDR3 is TGCGCCAGCAGCTTGGGGCAGGGGTGGTATTCACCCCTCCACTTT. It translates to CASSLGQGWYSPLHF.

DNA of the CDR3: TGTGCCAGCACCCTCCTGACTAAGGGACTAGCGGGAGGGTCTTCCTACAATGAGCAGTTCTTC. Residues: CASTLLTKGLAGGSSYNEQFF. The V call is TRBV7-9, the J call TRBJ2-1; 16 bases match TRBD2. Trimming removed 7 bases from V and 1 base from J; junction bases left unmatched: 16. Germline assignment: CDR1 SEHNR and CDR2 FQNEAQ (reference sequence). The CDR3 runs 21 residues.

The chain combines TRBV7-9 with TRBJ2-3; D is perhaps TRBD2 (5 bases). The CDR3 has 12 residues. Germline V gene lookup returns CDR1 SEHNR and CDR2 FQNEAQ (reference sequence). V lost 3 bases, J lost 5 bases, and 6 bases lay in between. The CDR3 DNA reads as TGTGCCAGCAGCTTCAGCGGAGATACGCAGTATTTT. It encodes CASSFSGDTQYF.

The chain is built from TRBV19 and TRBJ1-3, with D uncertain. Trimming left V 8 bases short and J 0 bases short, with 11 bases between. This CDR3 is built from 14 residues. Germline lookup yields CDR1 LNHDA and CDR2 SQIVND (reference sequence). Here the CDR3 DNA reads TGTGCCAGTCGCTCAGTTCACTCTGGAAACACCATATATTTT. This translates into CASRSVHSGNTIYF.

The chain joins TRBV19 to TRBJ2-2; the D gene is possibly TRBD1 (6 bases). V was cut by 7 bases and J by 1 base, with 28 bases left in between. Per germline, CDR1 LNHDA and CDR2 SQIVND (reference sequence). The CDR3 is made up of 20 amino acids. The CDR3 loop is CASTSHRAQGFGQNTGELFF. In DNA, the CDR3 is TGTGCCAGTACCTCTCACCGGGCCCAGGGGTTCGGGCAGAACACCGGGGAGCTGTTTTTT.

This chain connects TRBV5-1 to TRBJ2-7; 12 bases are shared with TRBD2. Germline CDR1 SGHRS, CDR2 YFSETQ. J was trimmed by 0 bases and V by 3 bases; bases with no gene match: 4. This CDR3 region has 16 residues. The CDR3 region is CASSSLTSGSSYEQYF. The CDR3 DNA follows: TGCGCCAGCAGCTCTTTGACTAGCGGGAGCTCCTACGAGCAGTACTTC. Complete variable domain (other parts from reference TRBV5-1 and TRBJ2-7): KAGVTQTPRYLIKTRGQQVTLSCSPISGHRSVSWYQQTPGQGLQFLFEYFSETQRNKGNFPGRFSGRQFSNSRSEMNVSTLELGDSALYLCASSSLTSGSSYEQYFGPGTRLTVT.

The chain carries TRBV6-6 and TRBJ2-3, with a weak D call TRBD2 (6 bases). Trimming removed 6 bases at V and 6 bases at J, with 10 bases between. There are 12 residues in the CDR3. The germline CDR1 and CDR2 sequences are MNHNY and SVGAGI (reference sequence). CDR3 DNA: TGTGCCAGCAGGAGACTAGATGATACGCAGTATTTT. Its protein product is CASRRLDDTQYF.

In this sample, this clone turned up once. The chain carries TRBV5-5 and TRBJ1-2; D is unresolved. Trimming took off 0 bases at V and 8 bases at J, with 5 bases between the two ends. CDR3 length: 11 amino acids. CDR1 and CDR2 from the germline V gene are SGHKS and YYEKEE (reference sequence). The CDR3 DNA follows: TGTGCCAGCAGCTTGGACAAGGGCTACACCTTC. Residues: CASSLDKGYTF.

The J gene is TRBJ1-2, the V gene TRBV7-2; 8 positions match TRBD1. The V segment lost 3 bases and the J segment 8 bases; nucleotides outside the gene matches: 5. The CDR3 is 13 residues long. Per germline, CDR1 SGHTA and CDR2 FQGNSA. This CDR3 reads CASSLYRGGGYTF. The CDR3 bases are TGTGCCAGCAGCTTGTACAGGGGGGGAGGCTACACCTTC.

This clone has more than one count but fewer than ten. The V call is TRBV6-2 or TRBV6-3, the J call TRBJ2-7; a weak D match, TRBD2 (5 bases). This CDR3 is built from 15 residues. The germline gives CDR1 MNHEY, CDR2 SVGEGT. Trimming removed 6 bases at V and 9 bases at J, with 24 bases between. The CDR3 DNA sequence: TGTGCCAGCAGCAACTACATTTTTTCGGGGTTCGGGCAGTACTTC. As protein: CASSNYIFSGFGQYF.